These 3 T cell receptor beta chains share one sample of origin, sequenced in a study of blood T cell repertoires in COVID-19. Profiled with immunoSEQ multiplex PCR; TCRdb holds only in-frame clones, not every one. The profile shows fewer than 75,000 clones, 92% of them singletons. Sequences were obtained from peripheral blood. These receptors were collected from a man in his forties or fifties with active COVID-19.

The DNA of the CDR3 is TGTGCCAGCAGCCAAATTGCCGGGACAGATACGCAGTATTTT. Translated, it gives CASSQIAGTDTQYF. This sequence joins TRBV3-1 (or the pseudogene TRBV3-2) and TRBJ2-3; D is unresolved. In germline, CDR1 is LGHDT, CDR2 YNNKEL (reference sequence). The CDR3 extends over 14 amino acids. Deletions cut 2 bases from V and 3 bases from J, with 9 bases between.

V gene TRBV6-5 combines with J gene TRBJ2-7; 7 nucleotides align to TRBD1. This CDR3 spans 13 amino acids. J gave up 6 bases and V 6 bases, and 8 bases lay outside the gene matches. Germline V gene lookup returns CDR1 MNHEY and CDR2 SVGAGI. CDR3 residues: CASSLETGLEQYF. DNA for the CDR3: TGTGCCAGCAGCCTGGAGACAGGGCTCGAGCAGTACTTC.

The chain has TRBV19 and TRBJ2-5; TRBD1 agrees at 8 bases. Germline CDR1 is LNHDA and CDR2 is SQIVND (reference sequence). V was clipped by 6 bases and J by 4 bases; unmatched bases: 4. There are 13 residues in the CDR3. CDR3 coding DNA: TGTGCCAGTAGAGGCGACAGGGGAGAGACCCAGTACTTC. Translation gives CASRGDRGETQYF.